This TCR beta chain was obtained from a study of regulatory T cells in long-lasting Graves disease. Time point defined: newly diagnosed GD, antithyroid drugs for less than 3 months. After RNA was extracted from PBMCs, the TCR library was made from it. This CDR3 is built from 18 residues. V shed 5 bases and J 0 bases; nucleotides not matched to a gene: 12. Germline V CDR1 and CDR2: MNHEY, SVGEGT. To make TCR beta libraries, researchers used iRepertoire HTBI primers and Arm-PCR of CDR3 regions. MiXCR was run by TCRdb on the multiplex PCR reads, yielding one entry per CDR3 protein. The sample includes about 220,000 distinct CDR3 sequences, approximately 18% of them seen just once. These data were likewise used in another study, on T cells in Graves' hyperthyroidism and ophthalmopathy. Per that paper: Absent ophthalmopathy progression within 18 months defined stable Graves' hyperthyroidism.

Material: peripheral blood mononuclear cells (PBMCs), obtained at new diagnosis, from a patient treated with antithyroid drugs. This chain connects TRBV6-2 or TRBV6-3 to TRBJ2-7; TRBD2 matches at 11 bases. The clonotype comes from a woman aged 25 to 39 with Graves disease. The CDR3: CASSPTGLADYYSYEQYF. CDR3 DNA: TGTGCCAGCAGTCCAACGGGACTAGCGGACTACTACTCCTACGAGCAGTACTTC.